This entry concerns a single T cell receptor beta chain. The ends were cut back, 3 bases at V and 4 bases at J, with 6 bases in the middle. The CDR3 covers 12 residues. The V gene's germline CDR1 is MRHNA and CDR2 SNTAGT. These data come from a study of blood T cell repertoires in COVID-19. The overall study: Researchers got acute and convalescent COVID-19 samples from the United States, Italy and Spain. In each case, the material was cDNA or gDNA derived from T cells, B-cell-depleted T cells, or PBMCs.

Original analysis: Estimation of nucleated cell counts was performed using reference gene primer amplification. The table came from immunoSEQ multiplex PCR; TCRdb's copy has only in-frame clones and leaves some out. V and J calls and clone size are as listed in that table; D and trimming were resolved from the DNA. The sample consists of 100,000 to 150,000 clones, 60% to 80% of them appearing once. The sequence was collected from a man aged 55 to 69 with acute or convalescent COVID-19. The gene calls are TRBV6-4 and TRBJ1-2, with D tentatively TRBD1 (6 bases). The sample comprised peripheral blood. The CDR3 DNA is TGTGCCAGCAGTGAACAGGGCTATGGCTACACCTTC. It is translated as CASSEQGYGYTF.